Shown below are 10 T cell receptor beta chains from a single sample sequenced in a study of T cell responses to AZD1222 COVID-19 vaccine. Clones were sequenced by immunoSEQ multiplex PCR, and TCRdb holds only the in-frame ones, with some missing. The data show 160,000 or so clones, roughly 92% seen once. The material sequenced was peripheral blood, taken on day 0 of AZD1222 vaccination. The receptors stem from an adult in good health.

This clone has a single count. The V gene is TRBV6-5, the J gene TRBJ1-2; TRBD1 matches at 8 bases. Germline-derived CDR1 and CDR2 are MNHEY and SVGAGI. V was pared by 6 bases and J by 1 base, with 4 bases of the junction left unmatched. CDR3 length equals 14 residues. CDR3 sequence (DNA): TGTGCCAGCAGCCCAGACAGGGGTAACTATGGCTACACCTTC. This encodes CASSPDRGNYGYTF.

The rearrangement links TRBV6-2 or TRBV6-3 to TRBJ2-1; 15 bases are shared with TRBD2. Losses at the gene ends were 2 bases for V and 4 bases for J; bases not matched to a gene: 12. The CDR3 totals 20 residues. Germline CDR1 is MNHEY and CDR2 is SVGEGT. The CDR3 DNA reads TGTGCCAGCAGTTACGATTCCCGGACTAGCGGGAGGGATTTGTACAATGAGCAGTTCTTC. Protein sequence: CASSYDSRTSGRDLYNEQFF.

The chain joins TRBV19 to TRBJ1-1; no reliable D call. V was clipped by 2 bases and J by 5 bases, with 9 bases between them. Germline V CDR1 and CDR2: LNHDA, SQIVND (reference sequence). The CDR3 covers 13 residues. This CDR3 is CASSISAGTEAFF. As DNA, the CDR3 is TGTGCCAGTAGTATATCGGCTGGGACTGAAGCTTTCTTT. The full variable domain, rest sourced from reference TRBV19 and TRBJ1-1, is DGGITQSPKYLFRKEGQNVTLSCEQNLNHDAMYWYRQDPGQGLRLIYYSQIVNDFQKGDIAEGYSVSREKKESFPLTVTSAQKNPTAFYLCASSISAGTEAFFGQGTRLTVV.

The gene calls are TRBV6-5 and TRBJ1-3; D is possibly TRBD1 (5 bases). In germline, CDR1 is MNHEY, CDR2 SVGAGI. The ends were cut back, 2 bases at V and 0 bases at J, with 8 bases in the middle. CDR3 size: 15 residues. The CDR3 DNA is TGTGCCAGCAGTTACGGGGGTAGCTCTGGAAACACCATATATTTT. It translates to CASSYGGSSGNTIYF.

The chain employs TRBV6-2 or TRBV6-3 and TRBJ1-5; D gene uncertain. The germline V gene encodes CDR1 MNHEY and CDR2 SVGEGT. This CDR3 comprises 14 residues. V was cut by 2 bases and J by 3 bases, with 8 bases left in between. The CDR3 nucleotides read TGTGCCAGCAGTTACCCCGAATCCAATCAGCCCCAGCATTTT. Translating gives CASSYPESNQPQHF.

This chain links TRBV3-1 (or the pseudogene TRBV3-2) with TRBJ1-2; D gene unclear. The germline CDR1 and CDR2 sequences are LGHDT and YNNKEL (reference sequence). V shed 6 bases and J shed 5 bases, with 10 bases lying between them. This CDR3 has 12 residues. DNA for the CDR3: TGTGCCAGCAGACTAGGAAATTATGGCTACACCTTC. Its translation: CASRLGNYGYTF.

The V call is TRBV5-6, the J call TRBJ2-1, with a possible D match to TRBD2 (6 bases). V was shortened by 1 base and J by 2 bases, with 13 bases between the two germline ends. The germline CDR1 and CDR2 sequences are SGHDT and YYEEEE. The CDR3 totals 16 residues. CDR3 region: CASSLSGTQTYNEQFF. In nucleotides, the CDR3 is TGTGCCAGCAGCTTGTCCGGGACTCAGACCTACAATGAGCAGTTCTTC.

The chain is built from TRBV4-1 and TRBJ2-3; 7 bases match TRBD1. CDR3 length equals 15 residues. Per the germline V gene, CDR1 is MGHRA and CDR2 is YSYEKL. V lost 3 bases to trimming and J lost 1 base; unmatched junction nucleotides: 4. CDR3 nucleotide sequence: TGCGCCAGCAGCCATTCTGGACAGGGCACAGATACGCAGTATTTT. Translating it yields CASSHSGQGTDTQYF.

The chain couples TRBV15 to TRBJ1-2; D is ambiguous. V was clipped by 8 bases and J by 2 bases, with 15 bases between them. The germline V gene has CDR1 LNHNV and CDR2 YYDKDF (reference sequence). The CDR3 runs 14 residues. Here the CDR3 DNA reads TGTGCCACCGCCCGGGCCGGGTTAAACTATGGCTACACCTTC. Its protein product is CATARAGLNYGYTF. Full variable domain (outside the CDR3, taken from reference TRBV15 and TRBJ1-2): DAMVIQNPRYQVTQFGKPVTLSCSQTLNHNVMYWYQQKSSQAPKLLFHYYDKDFNNEADTPDNFQSRRPNTSFCFLDIRSPGLGDTAMYLCATARAGLNYGYTFGSGTRLTVV.

This chain joins TRBV5-6 and TRBJ2-7; 9 bases are a match to TRBD1. With V trimmed by 0 bases and J by 2 bases, 0 bases remained unmatched. The CDR3 is made up of 14 amino acids. Looked up from germline, CDR1 is SGHDT and CDR2 is YYEEEE. In DNA, the CDR3 is TGTGCCAGCAGCTTGGGGACAGGGGCCTACGAGCAGTACTTC. Its protein is CASSLGTGAYEQYF.